A single sample is the source of the 20 T cell receptor beta chains below, sequenced in a study of blood T cell repertoires in COVID-19. The data were produced by immunoSEQ multiplex PCR, yet TCRdb's version contains in-frame clones alone and is incomplete. The sample lists 150,000 to 180,000 clones, 70% to 85% occurring once. Sequencing input: peripheral blood. The receptor source for this set is a man between 60 and 70 years old with COVID-19, enrolled during active disease.

The V call is TRBV14, the J call TRBJ1-1; TRBD1 might be the D (6 bases). Germline CDR1 is SGHDN and CDR2 is FVKESK. The CDR3 runs to 13 residues. Deletions cut 2 bases from V and 5 bases from J, with 9 bases between. The CDR3 DNA reads TGTGCCAGCAGCCAAACAGGGAGTACTGAAGCTTTCTTT. Protein sequence: CASSQTGSTEAFF.

The CDR3 reads CASKWGGGSNYGYTF. Here the CDR3 DNA reads TGTGCCAGCAAGTGGGGAGGAGGATCTAACTATGGCTACACCTTC. The chain joins TRBV6-5 to TRBJ1-2; no reliable D call. The CDR3 sequence is 15 residues long. Germline V gene sequence: CDR1 MNHEY, CDR2 SVGAGI. V lost 7 bases, J lost 0 bases, and 15 bases lay in between.

The V and J genes are TRBV11-2 and TRBJ1-5; TRBD1 is a possible D gene (5 bases). Germline CDR1 and CDR2: SGHAT and FQNNGV. The ends were cut back, 5 bases at V and 1 base at J, with 12 bases in the middle. The CDR3 covers 15 residues. CDR3 nucleotides: TGTGCCAGCAGCCCCCAGCCAGGGAGCAATCAGCCCCAGCATTTT. Amino acid sequence: CASSPQPGSNQPQHF.

This rearrangement joins TRBV12-3 or TRBV12-4 to TRBJ2-3; 8 bases match TRBD1. The trim removed 5 bases at V and 6 bases at J, leaving 1 base unmatched. The CDR3 extends over 12 amino acids. CDR3 residues: CASSTGGDTQYF. For the CDR3, the DNA is TGTGCCAGCAGTACAGGGGGGGATACGCAGTATTTT.

This rearrangement joins TRBV28 to TRBJ1-1, with 10 nucleotides matching TRBD1. CDR3 length equals 17 residues. V lost 4 bases, J lost 1 base, and 9 bases stayed unmatched. In germline, CDR1 is MDHEN, CDR2 SYDVKM. The CDR3 DNA reads as TGTGCCAGCAGTTCTACCGGGACAGGGGTGCGGAACACTGAAGCTTTCTTT. Protein product: CASSSTGTGVRNTEAFF.

With regard to this clone: Relative to the germline gene, one junction end is altered; a read error may explain this. J is TRBJ2-5 and V is TRBV7-7; TRBD2 matches 8 bases. The CDR3 contains 14 residues. The germline gives CDR1 SSHAT, CDR2 FNYEAQ (reference sequence). As DNA, the CDR3 is TGTGCTAGCAGCCACAGCGGGGGCTGGGAGACCCAGTACTTC. It encodes CASSHSGGWETQYF.

This clone was seen once. The chain couples TRBV27 to TRBJ1-1; D is ambiguous. The V end lost 8 bases, the J end lost 4 bases, and 8 bases lay between the germline ends. CDR1 and CDR2 from the germline V gene are MNHEY and SMNVEV (reference sequence). The CDR3 extends over 11 amino acids. The CDR3, as DNA: TGTGCCAGCCTAGGATTCACTGAAGCTTTCTTT. Translated: CASLGFTEAFF.

The rearrangement uses TRBV19 and TRBJ1-2, with 9 bases fitting TRBD1. From germline, CDR1 is LNHDA and CDR2 SQIVND (reference sequence). CDR3 length: 14 residues. With V trimmed by 3 bases and J by 6 bases, 5 bases remained unmatched. CDR3 DNA sequence: TGTGCCAGTAGTATGGGGACAGGGAGTGATGGCTACACCTTC. Its translation: CASSMGTGSDGYTF.

This chain connects TRBV5-4 to TRBJ2-3; 11 bases line up with TRBD2. Per germline, CDR1 SGHNT and CDR2 YYREEE (reference sequence). V lost 0 bases to trimming and J lost 2 bases; unmatched junction nucleotides: 2. This CDR3 is built from 16 residues. The CDR3 DNA follows: TGTGCCAGCAGCTTGGGACTAGCGGGGCCCACAGATACGCAGTATTTT. This translates into CASSLGLAGPTDTQYF. Full variable domain (outside the CDR3, taken from reference TRBV5-4 and TRBJ2-3): ETGVTQSPTHLIKTRGQQVTLRCSSQSGHNTVSWYQQALGQGPQFIFQYYREEENGRGNFPPRFSGLQFPNYSSELNVNALELDDSALYLCASSLGLAGPTDTQYFGPGTRLTVL.

With respect to this clone: Distinct nucleotide sequences in the sample also encode this CDR3. The rearrangement joins TRBV9 to TRBJ2-2, with TRBD2 as a possible D gene (7 bases). V lost 0 bases, J lost 0 bases, and 9 bases lay in between. CDR3 length: 16 residues. Germline assignment: CDR1 SGDLS and CDR2 YYNGEE. This chain's CDR3 is CASSVGGGPNTGELFF. The CDR3 coding sequence is TGTGCCAGCAGCGTAGGCGGGGGCCCGAACACCGGGGAGCTGTTTTTT.

This CDR3 is CASSYSRATIYEQYF. The DNA for the CDR3 is TGTGCCAGCAGTTACTCCAGGGCCACCATTTACGAGCAGTACTTC. This sequence joins TRBV6-5 and TRBJ2-7; D is possibly TRBD1 (5 bases). In germline, CDR1 is MNHEY, CDR2 SVGAGI. The CDR3 length is 15 residues. Trimming cost V 0 bases and J 4 bases, with 13 bases left between them.

V usage is TRBV24-1 and J usage is TRBJ2-2, with 10 bases aligning to TRBD1. There are 16 residues in the CDR3. CDR1 and CDR2 from the germline V gene are KGHDR and SFDVKD. Unmatched junction bases numbered 5, after V lost 3 bases and J lost 5 bases. CDR3 sequence: CATSDTDRGNTGELFF. The CDR3 DNA reads TGTGCCACCAGTGATACGGACAGGGGGAATACCGGGGAGCTGTTTTTT.

Points on this clone: Distinct nucleotide sequences in the sample also encode this CDR3. The rearrangement joins TRBV19 to TRBJ2-7, with TRBD1 matching over 7 bases. Germline assignment: CDR1 LNHDA and CDR2 SQIVND (reference sequence). Trimming at V came to 4 bases and at J to 0 bases, leaving 3 bases not matched to a gene. CDR3 length: 14 amino acids. The CDR3 nucleotides read TGTGCCAGTAGTACGACAGGGAACTCCTACGAGCAGTACTTC. Translating it yields CASSTTGNSYEQYF.

The rearrangement joins TRBV28 to TRBJ2-5; 7 positions match TRBD2. The CDR3 has 14 amino acids. The germline CDR1 and CDR2 sequences are MDHEN and SYDVKM. The ends lost 1 base at V and 5 bases at J; junction bases unmatched: 4. CDR3 bases: TGTGCCAGCAGTTTATCGAGGGGAGGGGAGACCCAGTACTTC. The encoded protein is CASSLSRGGETQYF.

This chain uses TRBV18 with TRBJ2-2; 14 nucleotides agree with TRBD2. CDR3 length: 17 amino acids. V gave up 1 base and J gave up 4 bases; unmatched junction bases: 2. Germline V CDR1 and CDR2: KGHSH, LQKENI. As DNA, the CDR3 is TGTGCCAGCTCACCACAGGGACTAGCGGGAGTCACCGGGGAGCTGTTTTTT. Amino acids: CASSPQGLAGVTGELFF.

The rearrangement links TRBV11-3 to TRBJ1-6, with 9 bases matching TRBD1. Trimming at V came to 5 bases and at J to 5 bases, leaving 4 bases not matched to a gene. CDR3 length: 15 amino acids. Germline V lookup: CDR1 SGHNT, CDR2 YENEEA. CDR3 DNA sequence: TGTGCCAGCAGCGGACGGGACAGGGATAATTCACCCCTCCACTTT. Its translation is CASSGRDRDNSPLHF.

The chain recombines TRBV6-4 with TRBJ1-5; TRBD1 might be the D (5 bases). The CDR3 is made up of 15 amino acids. CDR1 is MRHNA and CDR2 is SNTAGT in the germline V gene. V lost 5 bases and J 9 bases, leaving 20 bases between the germline ends. For the CDR3, the DNA is TGTGCCAGCAGTCTTGACGGGCAGGGAGGAACGCCCCAGCATTTT. This codes for CASSLDGQGGTPQHF.

This chain links TRBV4-3 with TRBJ2-7, with 9 bases fitting TRBD1. This CDR3 comprises 15 residues. Trimming removed 1 base from V and 1 base from J; junction bases left unmatched: 2. The V gene's germline CDR1 is LGHNA and CDR2 YSLEER. CDR3 amino acids: CASSQGQGVSYEQYF. As DNA, the CDR3 is TGCGCCAGCAGCCAAGGACAGGGGGTATCCTACGAGCAGTACTTC.

Turning to this clone: An end of the junction differs from the germline gene, which may be a read error. The chain carries TRBV24-1 and TRBJ2-2; 10 bases match TRBD1. The germline CDR1 and CDR2 sequences are KGHDR and SFDVKD. The CDR3 sequence is 18 residues long. CDR3 bases: TGTGCCACCAGTGGTTTGGGACAGGGGAGATCGGGCACCGGGGAGCTGTTTTTT. Protein product: CATSGLGQGRSGTGELFF.

V and J are TRBV7-9 and TRBJ2-6; TRBD1 matches at 12 bases. The germline V gene encodes CDR1 SEHNR and CDR2 FQNEAQ (reference sequence). The CDR3 runs 18 residues. J gave up 3 bases and V 6 bases, and 9 bases lay outside the gene matches. The CDR3 bases are TGTGCCAGCAGACCTCGGGGGGACAGGGGGCTTGGGGCCAACGTCCTGACTTTC. Encoded protein: CASRPRGDRGLGANVLTF. Full variable domain (rest looked up from reference TRBV7-9 and TRBJ2-6): DTGVSQNPRHKITKRGQNVTFRCDPISEHNRLYWYRQTLGQGPEFLTYFQNEAQLEKSRLLSDRFSAERPKGSFSTLEIQRTEQGDSAMYLCASRPRGDRGLGANVLTFGAGSRLTVL.